This T cell receptor beta chain emerged from a study of CD8+ T cells in alopecia areata. Study outcomes and limitations: Higher clonality was seen in lesional scalp than in normal scalp, especially in alopecia totalis/universalis.

Treatment denoted: oral pan-JAK inhibitor, 5-10 mg twice daily. Of note for this clone: Its antigen remains unidentified.

Extracted from the samples, RNA was reverse transcribed into cDNA to serve as the sequencing template. Clones were sequenced by immunoSEQ multiplex PCR, and TCRdb holds only the in-frame ones, with some missing. The sample records 180,000 or so clones, approximately 52% being singletons. The V gene's germline CDR1 is LNHNV and CDR2 YYDKDF (reference sequence). The CDR3 covers 15 residues. The V and J ends lost 0 bases and 0 bases respectively, with 6 bases between them. The V gene is TRBV15, the J gene TRBJ1-5; D gene ambiguous. This material consisted of CD4+ T cells sorted from blood, taken between weeks 55 and 70, from a patient treated with tofacitinib. This receptor was obtained from a human donor with alopecia areata. The CDR3 DNA reads TGTGCCACCAGCAGAGAGGGGTATAGCAATCAGCCCCAGCATTTT. Its translation is CATSREGYSNQPQHF.